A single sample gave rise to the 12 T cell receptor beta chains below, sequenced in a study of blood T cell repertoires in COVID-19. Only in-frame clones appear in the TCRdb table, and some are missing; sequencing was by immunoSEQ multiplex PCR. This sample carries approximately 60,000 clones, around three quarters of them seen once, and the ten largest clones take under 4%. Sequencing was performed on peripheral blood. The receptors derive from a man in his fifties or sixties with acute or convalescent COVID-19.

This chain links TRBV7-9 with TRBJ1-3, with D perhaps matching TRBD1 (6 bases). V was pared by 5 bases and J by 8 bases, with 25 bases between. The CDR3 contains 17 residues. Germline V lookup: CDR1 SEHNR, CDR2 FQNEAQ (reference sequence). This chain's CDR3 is CASSHRSPTPEGDTIYF. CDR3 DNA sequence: TGTGCCAGCAGCCACCGTAGTCCGACTCCCGAGGGGGACACCATATATTTT.

The DNA for the CDR3 is TGTGCCATCAGTGAGTCGCGCGAGACTAATGAAAAACTGTTTTTT. Translation: CAISESRETNEKLFF. The chain is built from TRBV10-3 and TRBJ1-4, with D unclear. From germline, CDR1 is ENHRY and CDR2 SYGVKD. The CDR3 sequence is 15 residues long. Deletions cut 0 bases from V and 2 bases from J, with 7 bases between.

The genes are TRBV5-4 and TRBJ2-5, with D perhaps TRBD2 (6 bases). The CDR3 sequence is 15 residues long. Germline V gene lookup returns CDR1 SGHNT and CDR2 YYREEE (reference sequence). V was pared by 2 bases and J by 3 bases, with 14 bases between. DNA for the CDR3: TGTGCCAGCAGCTTAGGAGGGGAAAGGAAAGAGACCCAGTACTTC. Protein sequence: CASSLGGERKETQYF.

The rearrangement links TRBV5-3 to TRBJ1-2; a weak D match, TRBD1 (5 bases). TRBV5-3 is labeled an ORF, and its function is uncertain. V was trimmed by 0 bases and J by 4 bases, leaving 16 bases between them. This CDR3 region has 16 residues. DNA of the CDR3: TGTGCCAGAAGCTTGGCAGTTAAGGGGTATTTCTATGGCTACACCTTC. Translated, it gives CARSLAVKGYFYGYTF.

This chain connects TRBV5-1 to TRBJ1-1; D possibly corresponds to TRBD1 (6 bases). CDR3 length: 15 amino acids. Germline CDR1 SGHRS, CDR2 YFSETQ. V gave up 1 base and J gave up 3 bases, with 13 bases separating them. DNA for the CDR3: TGCGCCAGCAGCTTGAGTGGGAAGGGGGACACTGAAGCTTTCTTT. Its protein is CASSLSGKGDTEAFF.

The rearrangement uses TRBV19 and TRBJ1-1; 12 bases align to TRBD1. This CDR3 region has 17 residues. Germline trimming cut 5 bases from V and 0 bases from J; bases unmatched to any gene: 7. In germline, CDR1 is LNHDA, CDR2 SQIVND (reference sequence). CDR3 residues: CASSSPGQGAVNTEAFF. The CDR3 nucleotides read TGTGCCAGTAGTTCTCCGGGACAGGGGGCTGTGAACACTGAAGCTTTCTTT.

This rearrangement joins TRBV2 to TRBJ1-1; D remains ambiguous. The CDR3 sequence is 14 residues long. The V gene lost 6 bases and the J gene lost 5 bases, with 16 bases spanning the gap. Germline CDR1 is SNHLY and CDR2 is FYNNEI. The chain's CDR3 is CASSVIRLETEAFF. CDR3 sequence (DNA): TGTGCCAGCAGCGTGATTCGCCTTGAGACTGAAGCTTTCTTT.

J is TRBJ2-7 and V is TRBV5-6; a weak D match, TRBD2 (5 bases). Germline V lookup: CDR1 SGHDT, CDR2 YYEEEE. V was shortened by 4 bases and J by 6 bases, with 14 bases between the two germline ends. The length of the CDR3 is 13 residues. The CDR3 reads CASSRGIAGEQYF. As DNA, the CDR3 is TGTGCCAGCAGCCGAGGGATCGCGGGCGAGCAGTACTTC. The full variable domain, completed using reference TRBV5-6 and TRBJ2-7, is DAGVTQSPTHLIKTRGQQVTLRCSPKSGHDTVSWYQQALGQGPQFIFQYYEEEERQRGNFPDRFSGHQFPNYSSELNVNALLLGDSALYLCASSRGIAGEQYFGPGTRLTVT.

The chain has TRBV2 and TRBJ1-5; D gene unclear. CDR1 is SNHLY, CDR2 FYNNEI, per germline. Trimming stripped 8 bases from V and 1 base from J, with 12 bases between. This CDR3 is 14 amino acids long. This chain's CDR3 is CASSPGVSNQPQHF. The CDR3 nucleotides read TGTGCCAGCTCTCCCGGGGTCAGCAATCAGCCCCAGCATTTT.

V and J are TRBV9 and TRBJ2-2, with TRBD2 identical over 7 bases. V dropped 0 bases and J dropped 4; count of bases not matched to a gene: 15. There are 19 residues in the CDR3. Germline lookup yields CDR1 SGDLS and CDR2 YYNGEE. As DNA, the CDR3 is TGTGCCAGCAGCGTAGGAGATGTGGTCGGGGGGTTAATCACCGGGGAGCTGTTTTTT. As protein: CASSVGDVVGGLITGELFF.

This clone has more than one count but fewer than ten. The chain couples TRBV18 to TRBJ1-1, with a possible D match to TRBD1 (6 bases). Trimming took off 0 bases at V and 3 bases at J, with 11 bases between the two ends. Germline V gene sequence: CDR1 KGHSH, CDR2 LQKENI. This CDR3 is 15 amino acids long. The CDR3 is CASSPPGGRYTEAFF. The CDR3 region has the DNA TGTGCCAGCTCACCACCGGGGGGGCGCTACACTGAAGCTTTCTTT. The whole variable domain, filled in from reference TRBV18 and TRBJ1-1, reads NAGVMQNPRHLVRRRGQEARLRCSPMKGHSHVYWYRQLPEEGLKFMVYLQKENIIDESGMPKERFSAEFPKEGPSILRIQQVVRGDSAAYFCASSPPGGRYTEAFFGQGTRLTVV.

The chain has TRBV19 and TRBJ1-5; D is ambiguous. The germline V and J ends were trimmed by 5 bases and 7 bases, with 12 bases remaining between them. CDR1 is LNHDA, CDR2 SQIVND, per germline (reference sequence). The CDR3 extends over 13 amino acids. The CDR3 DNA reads TGTGCCAGTAGTCAAAATTGGAGGCAGCCCCAGCATTTT. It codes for CASSQNWRQPQHF.